This is a list of T cell receptor beta chains from one sample in a study of response to subunit inactivated influenza vaccine. TCRdb re-called the RT-PCR reads with MiXCR, one entry per CDR3 protein. The table shows around 750,000 distinct CDR3 sequences, with 21% occurring only once. The source was PBMCs from blood, collected 4 to 6 days after vaccination. The source is a man between 45 and 60 years old who received an inactivated influenza vaccine. Both conserved end residues are part of each CDR3. D genes are given only for firm matches. Clone size, where shown, is once, few, many, or a class for clones that have expanded.

size	J	D	V	CDR3	DNA
NA	TRBJ2-2	TRBD2	TRBV28	CASSFWAGGSNTGELFF	TGTGCCAGCAGTTTTTGGGCGGGAGGGTCCAACACCGGGGAGCTGTTTTTT
NA	TRBJ1-1	NA	TRBV19	CASTVTRSGEAFF	TGTGCCAGTACCGTCACAAGGTCGGGTGAAGCTTTCTTT
NA	TRBJ2-7	TRBD2	TRBV4-3	CASSQMLAGGPYEQYF	TGCGCCAGCAGCCAAATGTTAGCGGGAGGGCCCTACGAGCAGTACTTC
NA	TRBJ1-5	NA	TRBV12-3/TRBV12-4	CASSLRGPQHF	TGTGCCAGCAGTCTCCGGGGGCCCCAGCATTTT
NA	TRBJ2-7	NA	TRBV20-1	CSGGGGTTISYEQYF	TGCAGCGGTGGAGGGGGGACAACGATCTCCTACGAGCAGTACTTC
few	TRBJ2-1	NA	TRBV20-1	CSASENRKIAYNEQFF	TGCAGTGCTAGCGAAAACAGGAAAATAGCCTACAATGAGCAGTTCTTC
few	TRBJ2-5	NA	TRBV12-5	CASGGEPRGETQYF	TGTGCTAGTGGTGGCGAACCCCGGGGAGAGACCCAGTACTTC
few	TRBJ2-2	NA	TRBV30	CAWNRGGRSTGELFF	TGTGCCTGGAACAGGGGAGGTCGTAGCACCGGGGAGCTGTTTTTT
NA	TRBJ2-5	NA	TRBV6-5	CASSYLGTGQETQYF	TGTGCCAGCAGTTACCTCGGGACTGGCCAAGAGACCCAGTACTTC
few	TRBJ1-2	NA	TRBV6-1	CASTNKRLQGYTF	TGTGCCAGCACCAACAAGAGGCTTCAAGGCTACACCTTC
many	TRBJ2-3	NA	TRBV12-3/TRBV12-4	CASSFGAGADTQYF	TGTGCCAGCAGTTTTGGGGCAGGGGCAGATACGCAGTATTTT
NA	TRBJ2-1	TRBD2	TRBV12-3/TRBV12-4	CASRGTGTSGRYEQFF	TGTGCCAGCAGGGGAACCGGGACTAGCGGGAGATATGAGCAGTTCTTC
NA	TRBJ2-4	TRBD2	TRBV18	CASSPPAGGGNIQYF	TGTGCCAGCTCACCCCCGGCGGGGGGGGGAAACATTCAGTACTTC
few	TRBJ2-2	NA	TRBV20-1	CSAQIPTGELFF	TGCAGTGCGCAGATCCCCACCGGGGAGCTGTTTTTT
few	TRBJ1-6	NA	TRBV10-3	CAIKAGISYNSPLHF	TGTGCCATCAAGGCAGGGATCTCCTATAATTCACCCCTCCACTTT
many	TRBJ2-1	NA	TRBV12-3/TRBV12-4	CASSLAGSGSNEQFF	TGTGCCAGCAGTTTAGCTGGGTCCGGGAGCAATGAGCAGTTCTTC
few	TRBJ1-1	NA	TRBV9	CASSTWQLNTEAFF	TGTGCCAGCAGCACCTGGCAATTGAACACTGAAGCTTTCTTT
NA	TRBJ2-1	NA	TRBV6-2/TRBV6-3	CARSYRSYNEQFF	TGTGCCAGGAGTTATAGGTCCTACAATGAGCAGTTCTTC
NA	TRBJ1-1	NA	TRBV16	CASSQSGGMNTEAFF	TGTGCCAGCAGCCAATCGGGGGGGATGAACACTGAAGCTTTCTTT
NA	TRBJ2-7	TRBD2	TRBV20-1	CSAGPSGKYEQYF	TGCAGTGCTGGCCCTAGCGGGAAGTACGAGCAGTACTTC
few	TRBJ1-2	NA	TRBV11-2	CASSLLDTTYGYTF	TGTGCCAGCAGCTTACTGGACACCACCTATGGCTACACCTTC
few	TRBJ2-5	NA	TRBV7-2	CASSFVIAETQYF	TGTGCCAGCAGCTTTGTGATAGCAGAGACCCAGTACTTC
few	TRBJ2-7	NA	TRBV6-2/TRBV6-3	CASEEGTEIYEQYF	TGTGCCAGCGAGGAGGGGACGGAGATCTACGAGCAGTACTTC
NA	TRBJ2-2	TRBD2	TRBV7-6	CASRETSVNTEELFF	TGTGCCAGCAGGGAGACTAGCGTGAACACCGAGGAGCTGTTTTTT
NA	TRBJ2-1	NA	TRBV20-1	CSARPREQYNEQFF	TGCAGTGCTAGACCAAGGGAGCAGTACAATGAGCAGTTCTTC
NA	TRBJ1-2	NA	TRBV6-1	CASSEGGGRYYGYTF	TGTGCCAGCAGTGAAGGTGGGGGGCGGTACTATGGCTACACCTTC
NA	TRBJ2-1	NA	TRBV20-1	CSARGLPRGSREQFF	TGCAGTGCTAGAGGGCTGCCCAGGGGCTCGCGTGAGCAGTTCTTC
few	TRBJ1-5	NA	TRBV20-1	CSARDPYRNQPQHF	TGCAGTGCTAGAGATCCCTACCGAAATCAGCCCCAGCATTTT